This TCR beta chain came from a study of glioma-infiltrating T cells. Study conclusions and caveats: CDR3 overlap between tissue and blood was very small. Gliomas, especially low-grade, showed above-expected tissue-blood divergence; non-neoplastic patients showed below.

With respect to this clonotype: Its specificity is not known.

TCR alpha and beta CDR3 regions were amplified from RNA using iRepertoire nested multiplex PCR. Input was roughly 100-450 ng of tissue mRNA or PBMC total RNA. TCRdb ran MiXCR on the multiplex PCR reads and lists one entry per CDR3 protein. Of 95,000 to 110,000 distinct CDR3 sequences listed, 29% are singletons. V was clipped by 11 bases and J by 7 bases, with 39 bases between them. The CDR3 covers 19 residues. Germline V CDR1 and CDR2: MNHEY, SMNVEV (reference sequence). Sequencing was carried out using glioma tissue, nonneoplastic brain tissue, or PBMCs (not recorded which). This receptor was taken from a human donor with low-grade glioma or glioblastoma, undergoing nonglioma brain surgery, or in good health (not recorded which). The chain employs TRBV27 and TRBJ2-7; D tentatively fits TRBD1 or TRBD2 (5 bases each). In DNA, the CDR3 is TGTGCCGGCTACCTATACTCCCCTCGGGGCTTGAGCTCCTACAATGAGCAGTACTTC. This encodes CAGYLYSPRGLSSYNEQYF.